The 4 T cell receptor beta chains below were found in one sample sequenced in a study of identical twins. Via MiXCR, TCRdb re-called the 5' RACE reads, giving one row per CDR3 protein. The sample carries around 1.7 million distinct CDR3 sequences, around 33% recorded once. The material sequenced was cord blood. The source is a newborn girl in good health.

This CDR3 is CASSLVGPGDGYTF. The CDR3 nucleotides are TGCGCCAGCAGCTTGGTCGGTCCCGGGGACGGCTACACCTTC. The V gene is TRBV5-1, the J gene TRBJ1-2; tentatively, D is TRBD1 (5 bases). This CDR3 spans 14 amino acids. Germline V lookup: CDR1 SGHRS, CDR2 YFSETQ. V was shortened by 0 bases and J by 8 bases, with 14 bases between the two germline ends.

The rearrangement links TRBV28 to TRBJ2-7; 9 nucleotides agree with TRBD1. Trimming cost V 7 bases and J 2 bases; bases outside gene matches: 3. The CDR3 has 13 residues. From germline, CDR1 is MDHEN and CDR2 SYDVKM. The CDR3 loop is CASMDRGPYEQYF. In nucleotides, the CDR3 is TGTGCCAGCATGGACAGGGGCCCCTACGAGCAGTACTTC.

This rearrangement joins TRBV19 to TRBJ2-7; D might be TRBD1 (6 bases). Germline CDR1 is LNHDA and CDR2 is SQIVND (reference sequence). The V and J ends lost 8 bases and 3 bases respectively, with 14 bases between them. This CDR3 has 13 residues. In DNA, the CDR3 is TGTGCCAGTCAGGGGCAGGGGAGCTACGAGCAGTACTTC. Translation: CASQGQGSYEQYF.

This clonotype was seen a single time. The rearrangement uses TRBV20-1 and TRBJ2-1; D is ambiguous. The closer fit of TRBJ2-7 to the DNA end suggests the J call may be wrong. The length of the CDR3 is 12 residues. The germline CDR1 and CDR2 sequences are DFQATT and SNEGSKA (reference sequence). This CDR3 reads CSAKQAYNEQYF. CDR3 sequence (DNA): TGCAGTGCTAAACAAGCCTACAATGAGCAGTACTTC.